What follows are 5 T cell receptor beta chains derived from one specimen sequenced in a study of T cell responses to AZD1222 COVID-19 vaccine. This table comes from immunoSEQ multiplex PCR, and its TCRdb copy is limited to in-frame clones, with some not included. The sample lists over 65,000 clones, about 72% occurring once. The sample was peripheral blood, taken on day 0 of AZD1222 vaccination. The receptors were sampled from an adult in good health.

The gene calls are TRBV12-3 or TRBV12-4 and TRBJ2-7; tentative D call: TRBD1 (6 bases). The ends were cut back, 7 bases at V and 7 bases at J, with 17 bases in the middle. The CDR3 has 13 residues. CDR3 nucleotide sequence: TGTGCCAGCACGGCAGGGGAAGGCTGGGAGCAGTACTTC. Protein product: CASTAGEGWEQYF.

For the CDR3, the DNA is TGTGCCAGTAGTATGTGGGGTGCGCAGTTCTTC. This gives the protein CASSMWGAQFF. The chain links TRBV19 to TRBJ2-1; D is uncertain. Germline V gene sequence: CDR1 LNHDA, CDR2 SQIVND (reference sequence). The CDR3 contains 11 residues. V lost 3 bases and J lost 12, with 9 bases in between.

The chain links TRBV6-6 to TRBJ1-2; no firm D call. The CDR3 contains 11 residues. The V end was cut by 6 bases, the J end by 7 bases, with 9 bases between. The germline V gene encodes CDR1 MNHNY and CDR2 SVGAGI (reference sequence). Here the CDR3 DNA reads TGTGCCAGCAGCGGGAATGCTGGCTACACCTTC. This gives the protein CASSGNAGYTF.

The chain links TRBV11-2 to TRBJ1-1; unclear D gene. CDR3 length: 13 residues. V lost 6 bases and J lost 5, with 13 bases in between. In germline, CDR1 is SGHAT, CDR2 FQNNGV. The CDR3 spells CASSQDRVTEAFF. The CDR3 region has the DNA TGTGCCAGCAGTCAAGACCGCGTGACTGAAGCTTTCTTT.

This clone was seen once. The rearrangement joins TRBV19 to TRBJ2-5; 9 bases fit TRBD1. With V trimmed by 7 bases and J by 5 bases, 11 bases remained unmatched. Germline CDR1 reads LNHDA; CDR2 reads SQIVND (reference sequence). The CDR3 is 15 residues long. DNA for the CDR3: TGTGCCAGTACTCCCGGGACAGGGTTTGGGGAGACCCAGTACTTC. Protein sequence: CASTPGTGFGETQYF.